This T cell receptor beta chain is drawn from a study of T cell changes during pregnancy in multiple sclerosis. TCRdb keeps only in-frame clones here, not all; method: immunoSEQ multiplex PCR. Of more than 35,000 clones listed, around nine tenths are singletons. The source of this sequence is a female donor with multiple sclerosis, enrolled in a pregnancy study. The sequences come from CD8+ T cells from peripheral blood mononuclear cells, collected in the third trimester of pregnancy.

In DNA, the CDR3 is TGCAGCGTACCCGGGACAGGGCCCCTCGAGCAGTACTTC. Residues: CSVPGTGPLEQYF. V usage is TRBV29-1 and J usage is TRBJ2-7, with 9 bases aligning to TRBD1. Losses at the gene ends were 6 bases for V and 6 bases for J; bases not matched to a gene: 9. Per germline, CDR1 SQVTM and CDR2 ANQGSEA. The CDR3 spans 13 residues.